The present entry profiles one T cell receptor beta chain with its context. The antigen is not known. Germline-derived CDR1 and CDR2 are MNHEY and SVGAGI. V lost 0 bases, J lost 4 bases, and 6 bases stayed unmatched. The CDR3 totals 17 residues. This sample was included in a study of identical twins. TCRdb re-called the 5' RACE reads with MiXCR, one entry per CDR3 protein. Counted here are roughly 500,000 distinct CDR3 sequences, 22% occurring once; the ten biggest clones make up roughly 0.9%. The study, taken as a whole, reports: Beta clonotypes that were abundant in cord blood contained fewer insertions, a pattern absent from memory repertoires.

These data were likewise used in another study, on T cells expressing NK-cell markers. That paper adds: According to the study, TCR beta repertoires originated from sorted CD3+CD56+NKG2C+, CD3+CD56+NKG2C- and CD3+CD56-NKG2C+ T cells.

The receptor comes from a woman between 18 and 29 years old in good health. The V call is TRBV6-5, the J call TRBJ2-3, with 11 positions matching TRBD2. The sequenced material came from CD4+ T cells sorted from blood. CDR3: CASSYSSSGGAADTQYF. The CDR3 DNA is TGTGCCAGCAGTTACTCGAGTAGCGGGGGGGCGGCAGATACGCAGTATTTT.